The rows below give T cell receptor beta chains drawn from one sample of a study of blood T cell repertoires in COVID-19. Some clones are missing from TCRdb's copy, which holds only in-frame ones; the method was immunoSEQ multiplex PCR. The table lists 350,000 or so clones, over 70% of them singletons, with almost 3% in the top ten. The sample taken for sequencing was peripheral blood. These receptors all stem from a man aged 25-45 years with active or convalescent COVID-19. Both conserved end residues are part of each CDR3. The D gene is left open where the match is weak. Clone size is shown for a subset of rows, as once, few, many or a class of expanded clone.

v_call	clone_size	d_call	j_call	cdr3_nt	cdr3_aa
TRBV2	NA	NA	TRBJ2-7	TGTGCCATCGAGGGGGGGGCCTCCTACGAGCAGTACTTC	CAIEGGASYEQYF
TRBV5-5	NA	NA	TRBJ2-2	TGTGCCAGCAGCCTCCGCGGAGGGATTGCGGCCGGGGAGCTGTTTTTT	CASSLRGGIAAGELFF
TRBV5-8	few	NA	TRBJ1-2	TGTGCCAGCCCGGTCCCCCAAGACTACACCTTC	CASPVPQDYTF
TRBV4-2	NA	TRBD2	TRBJ2-2	TGTGCCAGCAGCCCGGGAGGGTCAGGGGAGCTGTTTTTT	CASSPGGSGELFF
TRBV9	NA	TRBD2	TRBJ2-5	TGTGCCAGCAGCGTTGGTGCGGGAGGCACTGAGACCCAGTACTTC	CASSVGAGGTETQYF
TRBV30	NA	TRBD1	TRBJ1-2	TGTGCCTGGAGTGGGACAGGGCCCATTGGCTATGGCTACACCTTC	CAWSGTGPIGYGYTF
TRBV30	NA	TRBD2	TRBJ2-1	TGTGCCTCTGGGGGGAGGGCCTCCTACAATGAGCAGTTCTTC	CASGGRASYNEQFF
TRBV4-3	once	NA	TRBJ2-2	TGCGCCAGCAGCCGCGAAGGGGACTCCCGATGGGAGCTGTTTTTT	CASSREGDSRWELFF
TRBV14	NA	NA	TRBJ1-1	TGTGCCAGCAGCCAAGATGACGGATACAGTGAAGCTTTCTTT	CASSQDDGYSEAFF
TRBV6-2/TRBV6-3	NA	NA	TRBJ2-3	TGTGCCAGCAGCAACGGAGAGAGCACAGATACGCAGTATTTT	CASSNGESTDTQYF
TRBV7-8	NA	NA	TRBJ1-1	TGTGCCAGCAGCTTAGGAACGGTGACTGAAGCTTTCTTT	CASSLGTVTEAFF
TRBV2	NA	NA	TRBJ2-7	TGTGCCAGCAGTGAGGCAAGCAGAGCGGTGGGCTACGAGCAGTACTTC	CASSEASRAVGYEQYF
TRBV7-7	few	TRBD2	TRBJ2-2	TGTGCCAGCAGCTTAATGGCGGGGGAGAACACCGGGGAGCTGTTTTTT	CASSLMAGENTGELFF
TRBV5-1	NA	TRBD1	TRBJ2-3	TGCGCCAGCAGCGTGGGACAGGGCGGAGCAGATACGCAGTATTTT	CASSVGQGGADTQYF
TRBV5-6	few	TRBD1	TRBJ1-3	TGTGCCAGCAGCTCCGGGACAGGAGGTTTTGGAAACACCATATATTTT	CASSSGTGGFGNTIYF
TRBV7-2	NA	NA	TRBJ1-2	TGTGCCAGCAGCTTTGAGTTTCTCTATGGCTACACCTTC	CASSFEFLYGYTF
TRBV6-6	NA	NA	TRBJ1-5	TGTGCCAGCAGTTACCCCGGGGGGAGTCAGCCCCAGCATTTT	CASSYPGGSQPQHF
TRBV23-1	NA	TRBD1	TRBJ1-5	TGCGCCAGCAGTCAACCGGGCCCGACAGGGGGCGGCAATCAGCCCCAGCATTTT	CASSQPGPTGGGNQPQHF
TRBV9	NA	TRBD1	TRBJ1-1	TGTGCCAGCAGCCCCCCCGGACAGGGGGCGTCAGGAGGTGAAGCTTTCTTT	CASSPPGQGASGGEAFF
TRBV24-1	NA	TRBD2	TRBJ2-3	TGTGCCACCAGTGACGGGACTAGTCCGGGTGGGGATACGCAGTATTTT	CATSDGTSPGGDTQYF
TRBV4-3	NA	TRBD2	TRBJ2-1	TGCGCCAGCAGCCAAGATCTCCTAGCGGGAGTAAAAGATGAGCAGTTCTTC	CASSQDLLAGVKDEQFF
TRBV24-1	few	TRBD2	TRBJ2-1	TGTGCCACCAGGGGGGTTGACGGGACTAGTCGCAATGAGCAGTTCTTC	CATRGVDGTSRNEQFF
TRBV7-9	NA	NA	TRBJ2-5	TGTGCTCACGGCCAAGAGACCCAGTACTTC	CAHGQETQYF
TRBV14	NA	TRBD2	TRBJ2-7	TGTGCCAGCAGCCAAGGGACTAGCCTAGTCTACGAGCAGTACTTC	CASSQGTSLVYEQYF
TRBV27	few	TRBD1	TRBJ1-2	TGTGCCAGCAGTTTATTCCGGGACAGCTATGGCTACACCTTC	CASSLFRDSYGYTF
TRBV25-1	NA	TRBD2	TRBJ2-3	TGTGCCAGCAGTGACGGGGGGGGGCTCACAGATACGCAGTATTTT	CASSDGGGLTDTQYF
TRBV11-3	NA	TRBD2	TRBJ2-7	TGTGCCAGCACTCCTTCGGGGGGGCGAACCTACGAGCAGTACTTC	CASTPSGGRTYEQYF
TRBV10-3	NA	NA	TRBJ1-3	TGTGCCATCAAAGGGGAAGGAAACACCATATATTTT	CAIKGEGNTIYF